A selection of T cell receptor beta chains follows, all from one sample in a study of T-cell memory formation after mild COVID-19. TCRdb reprocessed the 5' RACE reads with MiXCR, giving one entry per CDR3 protein. The sample lists around 130,000 distinct CDR3 sequences; 14% were seen once. The sequenced material came from PBMCs or a T cell subset sorted from them (not recorded which). The receptors were sampled from an adult woman who had mild COVID-19 (a few samples of this study predate the infection). Cell type and time point are not known. Both conserved end residues are part of each CDR3. A D gene is named only where the DNA matches it firmly. Clone size is stated in some rows and not others, as once, few, many or a class when expanded.

j_call v_call d_call clone_size cdr3_nt cdr3_aa
TRBJ2-7 TRBV12-3/TRBV12-4 TRBD1 few TGTGCCAGCAGTTCCCCCCCCCAGGGGGCCTACGAGCAGTACTTC CASSSPPQGAYEQYF
TRBJ2-1 TRBV15 - - TGTGCCACCAGCAGAGGAACTAGTGGGGGGCAGGAGCAGTTCTTC CATSRGTSGGQEQFF
TRBJ2-1 TRBV7-6 - few TGTGCCAGCAGCCCTATAAATTCAGGGTCCAATGAGCAGTTCTTC CASSPINSGSNEQFF
TRBJ1-2 TRBV4-1 - few TGCGCCAGCAGCCTCGCGGCAGGAGAAAACTATGGCTACACCTTC CASSLAAGENYGYTF
TRBJ2-3 TRBV12-3/TRBV12-4 - - TGTGCCAGCATGGGGTCCAGAGCGAGGTATTTT CASMGSRARYF
TRBJ1-2 TRBV6-5 - - TGTGCCAGCAGTTATAACGAAGGTCTTGACTATGGCTACACCTTC CASSYNEGLDYGYTF
TRBJ2-5 TRBV6-5 TRBD1 - TGTGCCAGCAGTTGGGACAGCACTCAAGAGACCCAGTACTTC CASSWDSTQETQYF
TRBJ2-1 TRBV29-1 - many TGCAGCGGGAGGGACAATGAGCAGTTCTTC CSGRDNEQFF
TRBJ2-5 TRBV2 - - TGTGCCAGCAGTGCTCCAAAGACAGGAGAGACCCAGTACTTC CASSAPKTGETQYF
TRBJ2-7 TRBV27 - - TGTGCCAGCAGTTTATCGTCCTCTCACGAGCAGTACTTC CASSLSSSHEQYF
TRBJ1-1 TRBV5-8 - - TGTGCCAGCAGCTTGGCGGAAAACACTGAAGCTTTCTTT CASSLAENTEAFF
TRBJ2-3 TRBV7-2 - few TGTGCCAGCAGTCTAAACTGGGACTCCCCAGATACGCAGTATTTT CASSLNWDSPDTQYF
TRBJ2-7 TRBV7-9 - few TGTGCCAGCAGCTTTAGGACATCTACCTACGAGCAGTACTTC CASSFRTSTYEQYF
TRBJ2-5 TRBV11-2 - - TGTGCCAGCAGCAACGCCGTGGCGGGGGAGACCCAGTACTTC CASSNAVAGETQYF
TRBJ2-1 TRBV5-1 - medium-sized TGCGCCAGCAGCTTGGCTACGGACTACCCTCTTTCGGGGGACAATGAGCAGTTCTTC CASSLATDYPLSGDNEQFF
TRBJ2-1 TRBV29-1 - - TGCAGCGTTGATTGGGTCACAGGGACCTCCTACAATGAGCAGTTCTTC CSVDWVTGTSYNEQFF
TRBJ2-6 TRBV6-5 - - TGTGCCAGCAGTTGGGCCTCTGGGGCCAACGTCCTGACTTTC CASSWASGANVLTF
TRBJ2-5 TRBV29-1 - - TGCAGCGTTGAAGTCCGCAACCAAGAGACCCAGTACTTC CSVEVRNQETQYF
TRBJ1-1 TRBV5-6 - few TGTGCCAGCAGCTCGTTCACGGCAATTGAAGCTTTCTTT CASSSFTAIEAFF
TRBJ1-1 TRBV6-2/TRBV6-3 - few TGTGCCAGCAGCTGGGACCGGCTCAACAACATGAACACTGAAGCTTTCTTT CASSWDRLNNMNTEAFF
TRBJ1-4 TRBV4-1 - few TGCGCCAGCGGGGGGGGTAATGAAAAACTGTTTTTT CASGGGNEKLFF
TRBJ2-1 TRBV4-3 TRBD2 - TGCGCCAGCAGCCAAGGGACTAGCGGCTACAATGAGCAGTTCTTC CASSQGTSGYNEQFF
TRBJ1-3 TRBV2 TRBD1 - TGTGCCAGCAGTGAAGTGACAGGGATCTCTGGAAACACCATATATTTT CASSEVTGISGNTIYF
TRBJ1-2 TRBV7-6 - - TGTGCCAGCAGCTTAAACCCAGGGGAGTCCTATGGCTACACCTTC CASSLNPGESYGYTF
TRBJ1-3 TRBV9 - - TGTGCCAGCAGCGTAAGCGACAGTTTTAGCTCTGGAAACACCATATATTTT CASSVSDSFSSGNTIYF